This T cell receptor beta chain came from a study of cytomegalovirus exposure and HLA in healthy donors. Study summary: Approximately 77 million unique TCRs from HLA-typed donors were held in an early release of data.

Of note for this clone: Antigen: not known. One end of the junction is discordant with germline, which a read error may explain.

The PCR made use of 60 Vbeta and 13 Jbeta primers. Data came from immunoSEQ multiplex PCR; TCRdb stores just in-frame clones and leaves some out. The table includes a few hundred thousand clones, 70% to 90% detected once. Germline CDR1 and CDR2: SEHNR and FQNEAQ (reference sequence). The CDR3 is 18 amino acids. Study observations and caveats: Sequencing depth roughly uniform across donors was assumed in presence/absence analyses.

This chain joins TRBV7-9 and TRBJ1-2, with D maybe TRBD1 (5 bases). The sequencing input was PBMCs. This TCR was sampled from a man younger than 45 in good health and CMV-seronegative. The CDR3 DNA follows: TGTTCCAGCAGCCCACACGGTCTCGGGGGGTATGGGGAATATGGCTACACCTTC. Protein sequence: CSSSPHGLGGYGEYGYTF.